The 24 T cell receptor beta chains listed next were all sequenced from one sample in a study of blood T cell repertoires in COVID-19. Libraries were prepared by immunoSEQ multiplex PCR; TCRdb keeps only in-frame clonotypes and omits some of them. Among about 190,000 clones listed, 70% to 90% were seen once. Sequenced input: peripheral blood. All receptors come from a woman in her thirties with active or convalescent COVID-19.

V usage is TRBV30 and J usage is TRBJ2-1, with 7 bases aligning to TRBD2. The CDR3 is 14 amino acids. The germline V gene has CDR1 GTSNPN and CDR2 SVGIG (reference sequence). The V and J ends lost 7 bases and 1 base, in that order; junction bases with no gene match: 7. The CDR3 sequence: CASSAGTSYNEQFF. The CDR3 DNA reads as TGTGCCTCATCAGCGGGGACTTCCTACAATGAGCAGTTCTTC.

This CDR3 reads CASSPLRGEGSDNIQYF. The CDR3 DNA reads as TGTGCCAGCAGCCCTCTCCGGGGAGAGGGATCGGATAACATTCAGTACTTC. This chain connects TRBV7-9 to TRBJ2-4; tentatively, D is TRBD2 (5 bases). The CDR3 spans 17 residues. Germline CDR1 and CDR2: SEHNR and FQNEAQ (reference sequence). Trimming took off 5 bases at V and 7 bases at J, with 24 bases between the two ends.

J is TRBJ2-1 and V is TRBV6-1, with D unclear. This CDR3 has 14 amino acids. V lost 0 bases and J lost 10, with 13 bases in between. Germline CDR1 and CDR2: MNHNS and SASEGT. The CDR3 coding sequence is TGTGCCAGCAGTGAAGCGCGATCCCACGCAGAGCAGTTCTTC. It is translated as CASSEARSHAEQFF.

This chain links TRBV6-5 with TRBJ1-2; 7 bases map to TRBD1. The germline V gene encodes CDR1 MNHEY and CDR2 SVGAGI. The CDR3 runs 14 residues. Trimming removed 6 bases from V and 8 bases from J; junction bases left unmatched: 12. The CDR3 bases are TGTGCCAGCAGGGGGGGCGGAAGAGGGGGCGGCTACACCTTC. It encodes CASRGGGRGGGYTF.

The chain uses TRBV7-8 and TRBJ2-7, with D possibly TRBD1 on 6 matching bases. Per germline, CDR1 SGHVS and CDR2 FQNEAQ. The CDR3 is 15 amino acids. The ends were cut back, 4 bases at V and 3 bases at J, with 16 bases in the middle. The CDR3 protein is CASSSTLPDSYEQYF. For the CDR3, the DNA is TGTGCCAGCAGCTCTACCCTCCCGGACAGCTACGAGCAGTACTTC.

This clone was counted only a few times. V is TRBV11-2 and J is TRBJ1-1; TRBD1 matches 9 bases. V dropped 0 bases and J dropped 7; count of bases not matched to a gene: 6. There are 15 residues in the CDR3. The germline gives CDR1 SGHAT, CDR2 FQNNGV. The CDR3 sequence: CASSLDYRGRFEAFF. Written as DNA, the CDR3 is TGTGCCAGCAGCTTAGACTACAGGGGGCGTTTTGAAGCTTTCTTT.

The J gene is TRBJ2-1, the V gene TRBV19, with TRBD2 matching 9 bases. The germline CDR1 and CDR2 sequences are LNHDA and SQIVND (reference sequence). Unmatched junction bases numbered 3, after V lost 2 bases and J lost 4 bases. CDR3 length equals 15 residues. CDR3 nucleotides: TGTGCCAGTAGTATACTAGCGGGAATTTACAATGAGCAGTTCTTC. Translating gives CASSILAGIYNEQFF.

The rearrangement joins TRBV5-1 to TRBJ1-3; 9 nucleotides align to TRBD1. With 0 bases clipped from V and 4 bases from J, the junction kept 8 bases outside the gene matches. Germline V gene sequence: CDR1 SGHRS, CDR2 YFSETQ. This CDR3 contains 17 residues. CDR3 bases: TGCGCCAGCAGCTTGGCCTCGGGACAGGGTACAGGAAACACCATATATTTT. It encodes CASSLASGQGTGNTIYF.

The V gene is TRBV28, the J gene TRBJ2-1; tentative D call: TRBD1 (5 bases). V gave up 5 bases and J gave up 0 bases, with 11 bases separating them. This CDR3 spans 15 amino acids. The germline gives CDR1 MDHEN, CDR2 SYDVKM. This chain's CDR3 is CASSETGSSYNEQFF. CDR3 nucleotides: TGTGCCAGCAGTGAAACAGGTAGCTCCTACAATGAGCAGTTCTTC.

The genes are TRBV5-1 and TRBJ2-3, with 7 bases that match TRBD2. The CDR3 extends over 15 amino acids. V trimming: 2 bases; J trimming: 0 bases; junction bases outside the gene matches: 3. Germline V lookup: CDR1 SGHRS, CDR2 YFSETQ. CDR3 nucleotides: TGCGCCAGCAGCTTACCGGGACTAAGCACAGATACGCAGTATTTT. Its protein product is CASSLPGLSTDTQYF.

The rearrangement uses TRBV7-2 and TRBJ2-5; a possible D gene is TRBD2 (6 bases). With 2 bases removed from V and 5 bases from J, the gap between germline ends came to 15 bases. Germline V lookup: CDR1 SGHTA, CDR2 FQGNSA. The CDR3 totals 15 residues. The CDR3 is CASSLYRELGETQYF. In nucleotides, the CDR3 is TGTGCCAGCAGCTTATATCGGGAGTTAGGGGAGACCCAGTACTTC.

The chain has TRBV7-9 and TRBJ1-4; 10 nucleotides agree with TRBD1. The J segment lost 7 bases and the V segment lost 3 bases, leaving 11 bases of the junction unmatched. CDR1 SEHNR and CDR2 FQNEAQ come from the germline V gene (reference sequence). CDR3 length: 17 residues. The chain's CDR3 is CASSFDRGRGWSEKLFF. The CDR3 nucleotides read TGTGCCAGCAGCTTCGACAGGGGGCGCGGGTGGAGTGAAAAACTGTTTTTT.

The CDR3 sequence is CSVEKGVGNTEAFF. The CDR3, as DNA: TGCAGCGTTGAAAAGGGGGTGGGGAACACTGAAGCTTTCTTT. The J gene is TRBJ1-1, the V gene TRBV29-1, with D perhaps matching TRBD1 (6 bases). Germline V lookup: CDR1 SQVTM, CDR2 ANQGSEA. The length of the CDR3 is 14 residues. V dropped 2 bases and J dropped 1 base, with 11 bases sitting between them.

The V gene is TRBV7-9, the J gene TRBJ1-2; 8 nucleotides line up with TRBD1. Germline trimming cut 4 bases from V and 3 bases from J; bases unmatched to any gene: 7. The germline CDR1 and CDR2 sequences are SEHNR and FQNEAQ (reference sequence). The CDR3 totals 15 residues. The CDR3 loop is CASSSQGATDYGYTF. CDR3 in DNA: TGTGCCAGCAGCTCGCAGGGGGCGACGGACTATGGCTACACCTTC. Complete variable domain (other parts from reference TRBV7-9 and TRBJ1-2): DTGVSQNPRHKITKRGQNVTFRCDPISEHNRLYWYRQTLGQGPEFLTYFQNEAQLEKSRLLSDRFSAERPKGSFSTLEIQRTEQGDSAMYLCASSSQGATDYGYTFGSGTRLTVV.

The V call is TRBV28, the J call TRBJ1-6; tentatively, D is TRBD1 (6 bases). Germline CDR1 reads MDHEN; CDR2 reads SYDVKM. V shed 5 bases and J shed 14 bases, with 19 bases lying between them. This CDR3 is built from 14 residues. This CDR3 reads CASSPGTRSRSLHF. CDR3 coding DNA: TGTGCCAGCAGTCCCGGGACACGGAGTCGATCCCTCCACTTT.

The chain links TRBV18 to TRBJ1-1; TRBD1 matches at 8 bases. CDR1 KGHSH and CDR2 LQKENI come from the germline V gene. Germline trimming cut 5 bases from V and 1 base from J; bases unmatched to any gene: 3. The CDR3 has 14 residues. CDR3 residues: CASSSDRGNTEAFF. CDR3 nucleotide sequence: TGTGCCAGCTCATCTGACAGGGGGAACACTGAAGCTTTCTTT.

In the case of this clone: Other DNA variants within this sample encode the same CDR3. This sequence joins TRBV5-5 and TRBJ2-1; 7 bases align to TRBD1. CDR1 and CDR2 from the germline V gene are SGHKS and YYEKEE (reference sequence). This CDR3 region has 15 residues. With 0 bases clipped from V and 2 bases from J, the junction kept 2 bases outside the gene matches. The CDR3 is CASSLGQGAYNEQFF. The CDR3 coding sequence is TGTGCCAGCAGCTTGGGACAGGGCGCCTACAATGAGCAGTTCTTC.

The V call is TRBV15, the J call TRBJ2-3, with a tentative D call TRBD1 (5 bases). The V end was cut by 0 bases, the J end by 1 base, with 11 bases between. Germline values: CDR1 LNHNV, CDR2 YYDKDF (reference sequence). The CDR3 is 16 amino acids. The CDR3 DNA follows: TGTGCCACCAGCAGAGATCAAACAGGAGGCACAGATACGCAGTATTTT. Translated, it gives CATSRDQTGGTDTQYF.

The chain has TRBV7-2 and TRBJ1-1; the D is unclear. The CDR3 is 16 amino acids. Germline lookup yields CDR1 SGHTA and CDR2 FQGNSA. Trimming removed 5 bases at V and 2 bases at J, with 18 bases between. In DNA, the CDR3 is TGTGCCAGCAGCATGACCTTGGTTGGAGGCAACACTGAAGCTTTCTTT. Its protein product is CASSMTLVGGNTEAFF.

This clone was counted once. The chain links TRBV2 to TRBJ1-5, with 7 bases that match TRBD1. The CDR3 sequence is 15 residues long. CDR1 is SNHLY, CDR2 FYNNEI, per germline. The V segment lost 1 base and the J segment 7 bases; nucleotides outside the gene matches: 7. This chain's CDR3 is CASSEVGQVRQPQHF. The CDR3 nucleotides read TGTGCCAGCAGTGAAGTCGGACAGGTACGACAGCCCCAGCATTTT.

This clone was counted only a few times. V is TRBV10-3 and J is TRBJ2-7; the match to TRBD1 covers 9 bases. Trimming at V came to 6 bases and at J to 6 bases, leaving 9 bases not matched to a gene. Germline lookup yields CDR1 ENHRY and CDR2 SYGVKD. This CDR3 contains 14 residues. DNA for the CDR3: TGTGCCATCAGCGATGACAGGGGGATGAGCGAGCAGTACTTC. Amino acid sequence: CAISDDRGMSEQYF.

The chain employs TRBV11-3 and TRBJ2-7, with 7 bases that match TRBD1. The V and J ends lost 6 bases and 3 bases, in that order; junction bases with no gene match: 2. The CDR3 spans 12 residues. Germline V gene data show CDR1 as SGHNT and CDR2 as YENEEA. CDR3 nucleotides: TGTGCCAGCAGGGACAGGCTCTACGAGCAGTACTTC. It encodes CASRDRLYEQYF. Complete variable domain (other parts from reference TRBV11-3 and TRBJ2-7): EAGVVQSPRYKIIEKKQPVAFWCNPISGHNTLYWYLQNLGQGPELLIRYENEEAVDDSQLPKDRFSAERLKGVDSTLKIQPAELGDSAVYLCASRDRLYEQYFGPGTRLTVT.

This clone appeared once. The CDR3 loop is CASSFAGYEGYTDTQYF. CDR3 bases: TGTGCCAGCAGTTTCGCGGGGTACGAGGGATACACAGATACGCAGTATTTT. V gene TRBV27 combines with J gene TRBJ2-3, with D tentatively TRBD2 (6 bases). Trimming pared 3 bases from V and 2 bases from J, leaving 18 bases between. The CDR3 totals 17 residues. CDR1 and CDR2 from the germline V gene are MNHEY and SMNVEV (reference sequence).

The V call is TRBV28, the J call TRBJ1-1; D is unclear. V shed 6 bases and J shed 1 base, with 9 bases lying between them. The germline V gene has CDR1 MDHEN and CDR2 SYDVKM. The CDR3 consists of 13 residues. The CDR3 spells CASSRRRNTEAFF. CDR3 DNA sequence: TGTGCCAGCAGCCGGAGAAGGAACACTGAAGCTTTCTTT.